The entry that follows covers one TCR beta chain sequence. This clone's antigen is unknown. Base qualities are not at hand, and no much larger clone is one base apart. V is pared back by 3 bases and J by 6 bases, with 13 bases lying between the germline termini. Including the terminal cysteine and phenylalanine, the CDR3 comprises 15 residues. The DNA shown is the 45-base CDR3, in frame from base 1. The germline V gene provides CDR1 SGHRS and CDR2 YFSETQ. No immune events, such as infections, were documented for the healthy donors during the collection period. Time-dependent variance in a beta-binomial model of T-cell clone differential abundance was calibrated using healthy-donor blood repertoires as a training cohort. The training cohort included approximately ten healthy donors, of whom 3 were female and 7 were male. Donor ages ranged from about 29 to 70 years, with an average of approximately 43 years. Whole blood from each healthy donor was obtained from a commercial supplier and was collected at three time points 2 to 3 weeks apart. Genomic DNA was extracted from unsorted whole blood for immunosequencing.

This entry comes from a study of identifying expanded T cells in peripheral blood (dated by TCRdb to about 2019). For context, the study as a whole: Technical replicates were generated by sequencing separate aliquots of the same genomic DNA pool, with four replicates compared pairwise. Study-level results and caveats: In all healthy donors, the variance in clone template counts between samples taken around 14 days apart rose significantly as total template count increased. The beta-binomial model significantly reduced the number of clones called differentially abundant and the false-positive rate across all healthy-donor time intervals. The authors expected that biological variance in healthy repertoires might rise further over much longer intervals, such as months to years. The binomial model flagged approximately 1.3 differentially abundant clones between technical replicates but around 15 over roughly two weeks and over 18 over approximately 4 weeks.

The immunoSEQ Assay, which relies on bias-controlled multiplex PCR amplification of genomic DNA, was used to profile TCRbeta CDR3 regions. Per the original workflow: To quantify the absolute abundance of each unique TCRbeta CDR3 region, the sequences were collapsed and filtered. Differential abundance was tested with two models: a binomial (Fisher-equivalent) model and a beta-binomial model that adds time-dependent variance fitted from healthy donors. Any clone with fewer than 5 combined templates was excluded, and a clone was called differentially abundant if its Benjamini-Hochberg FDR was below 0.01. Using the form v = (b*log(k)+a)^2, the beta-binomial variance was modeled as a function of the total template count across the two samples. Drawn from immuneACCESS, this table holds only the in-frame rearrangements with V and J called that TCRdb kept. Clones are partly lost; checked studies trace under half to an unresolved V gene and leave the rest unexplained. V and J calls and clone size are those listed in that table; D and trimming were worked out from the DNA. The sample table lists around 60,000 clones, about 85% of them with a count of one. The ten largest clones take up under 20% of the sample.

The sequenced sample consisted of blood. This TCR was sampled from a person between 18 and 75 years old in good health. In this chain, TRBV5-1 is recombined with TRBJ1-6, with a tentative D gene TRBD1 over 5 matching bases. DNA sequence: TGCGCCAGCAGCTCGGCGACCCAGGGTAATTCACCCCTCCACTTT. It translates to CASSSATQGNSPLHF.